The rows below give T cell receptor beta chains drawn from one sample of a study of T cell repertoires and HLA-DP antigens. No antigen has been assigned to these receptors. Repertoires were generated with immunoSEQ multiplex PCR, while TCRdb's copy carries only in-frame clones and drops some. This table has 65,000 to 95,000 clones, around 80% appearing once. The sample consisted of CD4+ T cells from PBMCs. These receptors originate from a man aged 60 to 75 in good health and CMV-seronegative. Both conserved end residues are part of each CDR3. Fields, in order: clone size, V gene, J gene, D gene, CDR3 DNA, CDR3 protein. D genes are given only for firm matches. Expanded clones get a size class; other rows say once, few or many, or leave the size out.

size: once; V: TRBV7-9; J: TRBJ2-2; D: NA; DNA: TGTGCCAGCAGCCTGGGGGATCCGAACACCGGGGAGCTGTTTTTT; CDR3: CASSLGDPNTGELFF
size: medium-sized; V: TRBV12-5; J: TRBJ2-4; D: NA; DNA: TGTGCTAGTGGTTTGGTGAGTGGGGGCATTCAGTACTTC; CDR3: CASGLVSGGIQYF
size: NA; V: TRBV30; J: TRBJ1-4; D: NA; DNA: TGTGCCTGGAGTATACAGGGACAAGGAAATGAAAAACTGTTTTTT; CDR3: CAWSIQGQGNEKLFF
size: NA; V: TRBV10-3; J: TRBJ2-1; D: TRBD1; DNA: TGTGCCATCAGTGAGTCGTTGGACAGGAACTTGGGGGAGCAGTTCTTC; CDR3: CAISESLDRNLGEQFF
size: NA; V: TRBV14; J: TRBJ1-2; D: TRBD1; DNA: TGTGCCAGCAGCCAAGATCTCGCCGGGACAGGGAAAGGCTACACCTTC; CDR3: CASSQDLAGTGKGYTF
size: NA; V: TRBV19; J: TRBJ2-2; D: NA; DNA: TGTGCCAGTAGTATAGGTACAGCTAACACCGGGGAGCTGTTTTTT; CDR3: CASSIGTANTGELFF
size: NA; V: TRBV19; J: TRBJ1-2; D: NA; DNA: TGTGCCAGTAATTTTCTTGGCGGGTATGGCTACACCTTC; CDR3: CASNFLGGYGYTF
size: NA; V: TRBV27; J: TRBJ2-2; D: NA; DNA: TGTGCCAGCAGTCCGCCGGGACTCGGGGGTTCCGGGGAGCTGTTTTTT; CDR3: CASSPPGLGGSGELFF
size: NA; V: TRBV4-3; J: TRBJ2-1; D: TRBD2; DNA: TGCGCCAGCAGCCAAGGAGGTGGGACTAGCGGGTGGTACAATGAGCAGTTCTTC; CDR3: CASSQGGGTSGWYNEQFF
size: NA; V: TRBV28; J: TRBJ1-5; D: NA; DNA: TGTGCCAGCAGTCTCCGTTCCTGGGGAGTCGATCAGCCCCAGCATTTT; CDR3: CASSLRSWGVDQPQHF
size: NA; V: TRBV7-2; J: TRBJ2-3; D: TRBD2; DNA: TGTGCCAGCAGGGGACTAGCTAGCACAGATACGCAGTATTTT; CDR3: CASRGLASTDTQYF
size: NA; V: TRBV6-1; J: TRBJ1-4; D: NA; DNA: TGTGCCAGCAGTGAACGGGGGGGACCTAATGAAAAACTGTTTTTT; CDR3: CASSERGGPNEKLFF
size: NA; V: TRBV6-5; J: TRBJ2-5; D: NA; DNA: TGTGCCAGCAGTCAGCCGCTGTTGGGCACCCAGTACTTC; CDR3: CASSQPLLGTQYF
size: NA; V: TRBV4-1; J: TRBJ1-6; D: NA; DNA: TGCGCCAGCAGCCAAGATAGGGGGAGCTCCTATAATTCACCCCTCCACTTT; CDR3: CASSQDRGSSYNSPLHF
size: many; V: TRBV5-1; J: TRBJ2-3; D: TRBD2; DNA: TGCGCCAGCAGCTCCTTTACTAGCGGGGCCACAGATACGCAGTATTTT; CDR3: CASSSFTSGATDTQYF
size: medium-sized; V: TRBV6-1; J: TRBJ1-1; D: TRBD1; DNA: TGTGCCAGCACCAGGGGGTTGAACACTGAAGCTTTCTTT; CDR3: CASTRGLNTEAFF
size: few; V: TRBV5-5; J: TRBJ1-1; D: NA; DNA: TGTGCCAGCAGCTCGCCCCATTTAGGTAACACTGAAGCTTTCTTT; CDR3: CASSSPHLGNTEAFF
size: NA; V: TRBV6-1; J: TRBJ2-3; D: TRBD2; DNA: TGTGCCAGCAGTGACCCTAGCGGGGGCCGGAAAGATACGCAGTATTTT; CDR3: CASSDPSGGRKDTQYF
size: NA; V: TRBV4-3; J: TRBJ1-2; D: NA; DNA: TGCGCCAGCAGCCAAGATGGGGGGGGCGGCGGCTACACCTTC; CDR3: CASSQDGGGGGYTF
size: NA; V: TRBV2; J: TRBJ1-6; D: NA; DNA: TGTGCCAGCAGTGAAATGACCGGGCACGGCGGTTCACCCCTCCACTTT; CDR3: CASSEMTGHGGSPLHF
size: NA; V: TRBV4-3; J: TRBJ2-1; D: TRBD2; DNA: TGCGCCAGCAGCCAAGATTTTTCGGTAGGACTAGCGGCCTACAATGAGCAGTTCTTC; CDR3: CASSQDFSVGLAAYNEQFF
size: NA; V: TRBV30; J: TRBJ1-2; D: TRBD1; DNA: TGTGCCTGGACCCCGCGGGACAGGGCAGGCTACACCTTC; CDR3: CAWTPRDRAGYTF
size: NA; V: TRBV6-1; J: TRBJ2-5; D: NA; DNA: TGTGCCAGCAGTGAATGGTGGGGCGCAGAGACCCAGTACTTC; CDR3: CASSEWWGAETQYF
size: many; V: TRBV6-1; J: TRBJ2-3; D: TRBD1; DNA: TGTGCCAGCGTGGACAGGGTTTTCGATACGCAGTATTTT; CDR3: CASVDRVFDTQYF
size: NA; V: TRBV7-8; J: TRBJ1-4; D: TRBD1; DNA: TGTGCCAGCAGCGTAAACAGGGGTAATGAAAAACTGTTTTTT; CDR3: CASSVNRGNEKLFF
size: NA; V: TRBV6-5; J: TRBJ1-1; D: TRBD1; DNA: TGTGCCAGCAGTTACTCGGAGGGGGCCAGTTATGAAGCTTTCTTT; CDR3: CASSYSEGASYEAFF
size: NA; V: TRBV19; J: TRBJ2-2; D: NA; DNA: TGTGCCAGTTGTAATACAGGAATCGGAGCCGGGGAGCTGTTTTTT; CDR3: CASCNTGIGAGELFF
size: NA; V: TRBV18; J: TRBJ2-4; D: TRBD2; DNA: TGTGCCAGCTCACCGGAGACTAGCTCCGGAGACATTCAGTACTTC; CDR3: CASSPETSSGDIQYF
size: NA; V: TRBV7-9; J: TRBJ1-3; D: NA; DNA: TGTGCCAGCAGCCCGGTAGGGAGCTCTGGAAACACCATATATTTT; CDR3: CASSPVGSSGNTIYF
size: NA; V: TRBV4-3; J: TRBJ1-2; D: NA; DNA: TGCGCCAGCAGCCAAGATCGGACAGCGGACTATGGCTACACCTTC; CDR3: CASSQDRTADYGYTF
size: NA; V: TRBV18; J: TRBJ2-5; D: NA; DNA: TGTGCCAGCTCACGGGACCGGCAAGAGACCCAGTACTTC; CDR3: CASSRDRQETQYF
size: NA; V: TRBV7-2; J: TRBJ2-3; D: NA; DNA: TGTGCCAGCAGCTTAGCCCGGGGCACAGATACGCAGTATTTT; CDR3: CASSLARGTDTQYF
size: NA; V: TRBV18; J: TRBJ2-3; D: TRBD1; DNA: TGTGCCAGCTCACCAAAACAGGGGAACACAGATACGCAGTATTTT; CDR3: CASSPKQGNTDTQYF
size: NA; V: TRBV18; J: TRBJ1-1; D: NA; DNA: TGTGCCAGCTCACCATCCCTCGGGGCGGACACTGAAGCTTTCTTT; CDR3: CASSPSLGADTEAFF